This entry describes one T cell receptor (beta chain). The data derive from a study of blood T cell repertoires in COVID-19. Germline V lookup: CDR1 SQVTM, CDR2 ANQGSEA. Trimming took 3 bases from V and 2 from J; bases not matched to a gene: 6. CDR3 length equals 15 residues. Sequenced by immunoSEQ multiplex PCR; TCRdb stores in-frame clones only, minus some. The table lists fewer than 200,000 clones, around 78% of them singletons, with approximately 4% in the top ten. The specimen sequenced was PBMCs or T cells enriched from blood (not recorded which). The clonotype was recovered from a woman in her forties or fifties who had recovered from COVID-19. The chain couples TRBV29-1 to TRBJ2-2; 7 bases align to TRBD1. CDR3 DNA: TGCAGCGTTGAGATAGGGGACAGTAACACCGGGGAGCTGTTTTTT. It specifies CSVEIGDSNTGELFF.